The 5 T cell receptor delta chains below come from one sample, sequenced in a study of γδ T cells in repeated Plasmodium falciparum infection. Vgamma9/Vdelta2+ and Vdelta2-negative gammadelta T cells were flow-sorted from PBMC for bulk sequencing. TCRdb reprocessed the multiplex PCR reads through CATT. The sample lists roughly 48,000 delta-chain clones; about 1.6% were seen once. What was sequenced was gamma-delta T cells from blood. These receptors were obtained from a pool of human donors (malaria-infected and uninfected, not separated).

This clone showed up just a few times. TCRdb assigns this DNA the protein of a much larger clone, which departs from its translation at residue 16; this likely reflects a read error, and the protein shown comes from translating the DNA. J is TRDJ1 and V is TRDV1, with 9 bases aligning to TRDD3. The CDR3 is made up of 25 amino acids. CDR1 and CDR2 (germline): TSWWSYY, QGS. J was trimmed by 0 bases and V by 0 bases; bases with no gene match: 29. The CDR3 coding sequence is TGTGCTCTTGGGGAACTGTTTCACACTCTACGATTTCCTGGGGGATGCGCGGGGTACACCGATAAACTCATCTTT. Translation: CALGELFHTLRFPGGCAGYTDKLIF.

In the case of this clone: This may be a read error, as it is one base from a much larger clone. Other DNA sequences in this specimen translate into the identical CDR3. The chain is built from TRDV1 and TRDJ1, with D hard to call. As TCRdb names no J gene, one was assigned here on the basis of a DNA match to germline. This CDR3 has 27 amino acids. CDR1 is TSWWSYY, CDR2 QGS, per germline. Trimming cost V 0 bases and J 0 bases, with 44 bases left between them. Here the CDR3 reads CALGELHNPSYLGLPAFQHINTDKLIF. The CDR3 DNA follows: TGTGCTCTTGGGGAACTGCATAATCCCTCTTACTTGGGACTGCCAGCATTCCAGCACATCAACACCGATAAACTCATCTTT.

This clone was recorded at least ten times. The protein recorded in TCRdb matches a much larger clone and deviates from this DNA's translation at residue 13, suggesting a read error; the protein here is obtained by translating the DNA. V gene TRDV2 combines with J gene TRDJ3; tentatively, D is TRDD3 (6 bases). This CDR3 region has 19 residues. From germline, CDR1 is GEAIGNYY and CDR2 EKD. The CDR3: CACDAVRTLSSWGTRQMFF. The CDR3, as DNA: TGTGCCTGTGACGCCGTGCGGACTTTAAGCTCCTGGGGCACCCGACAGATGTTTTTC.

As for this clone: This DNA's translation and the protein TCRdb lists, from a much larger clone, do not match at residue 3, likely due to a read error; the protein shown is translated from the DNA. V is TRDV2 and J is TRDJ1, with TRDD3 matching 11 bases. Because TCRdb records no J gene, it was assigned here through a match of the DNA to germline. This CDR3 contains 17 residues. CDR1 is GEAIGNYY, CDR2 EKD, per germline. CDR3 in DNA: TGTGCCCGTGACACGCTTACTGGGGGATATAACACCGATAAACTCATCTTT. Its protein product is CARDTLTGGYNTDKLIF.

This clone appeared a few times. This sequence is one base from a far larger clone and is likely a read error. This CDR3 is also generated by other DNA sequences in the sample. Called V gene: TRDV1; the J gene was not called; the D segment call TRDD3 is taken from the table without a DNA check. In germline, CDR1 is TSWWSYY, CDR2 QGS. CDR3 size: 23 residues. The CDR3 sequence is CALGPLPSRKAYELGIRVDKLIF. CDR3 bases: TGTGCTCTTGGCCCATTACCCAGCCGCAAAGCCTACGAGCTGGGGATACGCGTCGATAAGCTCATCTTT.